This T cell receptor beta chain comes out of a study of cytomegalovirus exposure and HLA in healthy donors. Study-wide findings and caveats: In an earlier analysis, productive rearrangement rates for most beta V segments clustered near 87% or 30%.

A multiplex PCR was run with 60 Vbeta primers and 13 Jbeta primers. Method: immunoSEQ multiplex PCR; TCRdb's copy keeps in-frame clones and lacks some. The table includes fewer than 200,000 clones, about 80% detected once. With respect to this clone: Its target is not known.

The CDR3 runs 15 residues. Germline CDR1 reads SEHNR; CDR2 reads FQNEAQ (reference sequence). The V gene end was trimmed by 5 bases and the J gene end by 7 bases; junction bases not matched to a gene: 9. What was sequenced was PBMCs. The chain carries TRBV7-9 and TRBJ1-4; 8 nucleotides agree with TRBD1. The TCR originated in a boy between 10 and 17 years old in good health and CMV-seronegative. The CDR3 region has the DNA TGTGCCAGCAGCCCCGGACAGGGTGGGAGTGAAAAACTGTTTTTT. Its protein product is CASSPGQGGSEKLFF.